This record covers a single TCR beta chain. Antigen specificity is unknown. This sample is drawn from a study of early T cells in non-severe SARS-CoV-2 infection. Study summary: Whole-blood bulk RNA, unsorted, was sequenced, and chains were unpaired.

Individual cDNA molecules received unique molecular identifiers during library preparation. Via MiXCR, TCRdb re-called the 5' RACE reads, giving one row per CDR3 protein. The sample yields roughly 61,000 distinct CDR3 sequences, under 10% seen once. Study-wide results and caveats: Comparison of clonotypes with VDJdb favored anti-spike CD8 responses while missing private and CD4 specificities.

Sequencing input: whole blood. This clonotype originated in an adult who was a healthcare worker with PCR-confirmed SARS-CoV-2 infection or an uninfected control (not recorded which).

This CDR3 is CASSPRGILLNNEQFF. The CDR3 DNA follows: TGTGCCAGCAGCCCACGGGGGATTTTACTTAACAATGAGCAGTTCTTC. This rearrangement joins TRBV11-2 to TRBJ2-1, with a tentative D call TRBD2 (6 bases). The CDR3 has 16 residues. The germline gives CDR1 SGHAT, CDR2 FQNNGV. V dropped 5 bases and J dropped 5 bases, with 19 bases sitting between them.